The rows below give T cell receptor beta chains drawn from one sample of a study of OX40 agonist ivuxolimab in advanced cancers. Using immunoSEQ multiplex PCR, the repertoire was profiled, and TCRdb retains in-frame clones only, with some absent. The sample comprises 50,000 or so clones, 80% to 85% of which are singletons, and approximately 4.5% rests with the top ten. The starting material was CD4+ or CD8+ T cells sorted from blood, obtained in a trial of the OX40 agonist ivuxolimab. These receptors were taken from an adult with an advanced solid tumor such as melanoma, head and neck, liver or kidney cancer. CDR3s include the opening cysteine and the closing phenylalanine or tryptophan. A D gene is named only where the DNA matches it firmly.

CDR3 protein: CASSEQVYNSPLHF
D gene: .
V gene: TRBV6-5
J gene: TRBJ1-6

CDR3 protein: CAISERGDRANEQYF
D gene: .
V gene: TRBV10-3
J gene: TRBJ2-7

CDR3 protein: CASSYRREWTDTQYF
D gene: .
V gene: TRBV6-6
J gene: TRBJ2-3

CDR3 protein: CASSLAVRGGTDTQYF
D gene: TRBD2
V gene: TRBV5-1
J gene: TRBJ2-3

CDR3 protein: CASSEAQGSYNEQFF
D gene: .
V gene: TRBV6-1
J gene: TRBJ2-1

CDR3 protein: CASNRGPQETQYF
D gene: TRBD1
V gene: TRBV6-5
J gene: TRBJ2-5

CDR3 protein: CASSLRGPGQTLGNTGELFF
D gene: TRBD1
V gene: TRBV5-1
J gene: TRBJ2-2

CDR3 protein: CASSLDRHEGGELFF
D gene: .
V gene: TRBV5-6
J gene: TRBJ2-2

CDR3 protein: CASSIDGSAQFGYGYTF
D gene: .
V gene: TRBV19
J gene: TRBJ1-2

CDR3 protein: CASSWGTGGMEKLFF
D gene: TRBD1
V gene: TRBV5-1
J gene: TRBJ1-4

CDR3 protein: CASSSLPDRTYGYTF
D gene: .
V gene: TRBV27
J gene: TRBJ1-2

CDR3 protein: CAWSVGGQMRSQPQHF
D gene: .
V gene: TRBV30
J gene: TRBJ1-5

CDR3 protein: CASSLGLGNEQYF
D gene: .
V gene: TRBV7-6
J gene: TRBJ2-7

CDR3 protein: CATRDGYEQYF
D gene: .
V gene: TRBV28
J gene: TRBJ2-7

CDR3 protein: CASSLDRGLTDTQYF
D gene: TRBD1
V gene: TRBV11-2
J gene: TRBJ2-3

CDR3 protein: CASSSGTGFGYTF
D gene: TRBD1
V gene: TRBV10-2
J gene: TRBJ1-2

CDR3 protein: CASSSTNYGYTF
D gene: .
V gene: TRBV5-6
J gene: TRBJ1-2

CDR3 protein: CASSLSGGTNYGYTF
D gene: .
V gene: TRBV28
J gene: TRBJ1-2

CDR3 protein: CASSVSWDGGRYEQYF
D gene: .
V gene: TRBV9
J gene: TRBJ2-7

CDR3 protein: CSVETYRGEGYTF
D gene: .
V gene: TRBV29-1
J gene: TRBJ1-2

CDR3 protein: CASSLWWDRGRSGELFF
D gene: TRBD1
V gene: TRBV7-2
J gene: TRBJ2-2

CDR3 protein: CAWGTGAYEQYF
D gene: TRBD1
V gene: TRBV30
J gene: TRBJ2-7

CDR3 protein: CASSLAGTGKEETQYF
D gene: TRBD1
V gene: TRBV5-1
J gene: TRBJ2-5

CDR3 protein: CASSWGGGGETQYF
D gene: .
V gene: TRBV11-2
J gene: TRBJ2-5

CDR3 protein: CASSFSRNTDTQYF
D gene: .
V gene: TRBV28
J gene: TRBJ2-3

CDR3 protein: CASSDVRETGQFF
D gene: .
V gene: TRBV19
J gene: TRBJ2-1

CDR3 protein: CASSSDLMGTDTQYF
D gene: .
V gene: TRBV7-8
J gene: TRBJ2-3

CDR3 protein: CASRRATTNTGELFF
D gene: .
V gene: TRBV5-1
J gene: TRBJ2-2

CDR3 protein: CASSQQGREGYTF
D gene: TRBD1
V gene: TRBV18
J gene: TRBJ1-2

CDR3 protein: CASSLQERYGYTF
D gene: .
V gene: TRBV6-1
J gene: TRBJ1-2

CDR3 protein: CASSEQGGLWADEQFF
D gene: .
V gene: TRBV6-1
J gene: TRBJ2-1

CDR3 protein: CASSYSSTDTQYF
D gene: .
V gene: TRBV6-6
J gene: TRBJ2-3

CDR3 protein: CAWNRRGSNEQFF
D gene: TRBD2
V gene: TRBV30
J gene: TRBJ2-1

CDR3 protein: CASSLAPGSSYEQYF
D gene: .
V gene: TRBV7-7
J gene: TRBJ2-7

CDR3 protein: CASSFMRGQREQYF
D gene: .
V gene: TRBV28
J gene: TRBJ2-7

CDR3 protein: CAIGGDGTSGAPGETQYF
D gene: TRBD2
V gene: TRBV10-3
J gene: TRBJ2-5

CDR3 protein: CASKAGRVTEAFF
D gene: .
V gene: TRBV6-1
J gene: TRBJ1-1

CDR3 protein: CATSRDTEPYSGANVLTF
D gene: .
V gene: TRBV15
J gene: TRBJ2-6

CDR3 protein: CASSYSGGDGYTF
D gene: .
V gene: TRBV6-1
J gene: TRBJ1-2

CDR3 protein: CASSSSVRDRDF
D gene: TRBD1
V gene: TRBV5-4
J gene: TRBJ1-2

CDR3 protein: CASSFGPLGGSNEQFF
D gene: TRBD2
V gene: TRBV5-1
J gene: TRBJ2-1

CDR3 protein: CASQDRARTEAFF
D gene: TRBD1
V gene: TRBV25-1
J gene: TRBJ1-1

CDR3 protein: CASSSYWTGYTGELFF
D gene: TRBD1
V gene: TRBV14
J gene: TRBJ2-2

CDR3 protein: CASSQPGTGGRIQPQHF
D gene: TRBD1
V gene: TRBV4-1
J gene: TRBJ1-5

CDR3 protein: CASSQSFYRLAKNIQYF
D gene: .
V gene: TRBV14
J gene: TRBJ2-4